This TCR beta chain was sequenced during a study of blood T cells in healthy people across ages. A second 7 to 11 cycle PCR used barcoded and J-beta primers. TCRdb reprocessed the 5' RACE reads with MiXCR, giving one entry per CDR3 protein. The top ten clones hold 17% of a sample with some 790,000 distinct CDR3 sequences, around 26% of them seen once. Study outcomes and limitations: Older individuals had lower TCR beta diversity per million T cells (the decline was roughly linear).

This clonotype was picked up many times. Its antigen is unknown. Drawing of peripheral blood yielded 8.5 to 10 milliliters from each donor. The receptor was isolated from an elderly woman in good health. The sequenced material came from blood.

CDR3 nucleotide sequence: TGTGCCAGCAGCCCGGACCGGACAGATAACTATGGCTACACCTTC. Amino acids: CASSPDRTDNYGYTF. The V and J genes are TRBV6-5 and TRBJ1-2; a weak D match, TRBD1 (6 bases). Between the trimmed V and J ends, which lost 6 bases and 1 base, there was a span of 15 bases. The germline V gene has CDR1 MNHEY and CDR2 SVGAGI. The CDR3 is 15 residues long.